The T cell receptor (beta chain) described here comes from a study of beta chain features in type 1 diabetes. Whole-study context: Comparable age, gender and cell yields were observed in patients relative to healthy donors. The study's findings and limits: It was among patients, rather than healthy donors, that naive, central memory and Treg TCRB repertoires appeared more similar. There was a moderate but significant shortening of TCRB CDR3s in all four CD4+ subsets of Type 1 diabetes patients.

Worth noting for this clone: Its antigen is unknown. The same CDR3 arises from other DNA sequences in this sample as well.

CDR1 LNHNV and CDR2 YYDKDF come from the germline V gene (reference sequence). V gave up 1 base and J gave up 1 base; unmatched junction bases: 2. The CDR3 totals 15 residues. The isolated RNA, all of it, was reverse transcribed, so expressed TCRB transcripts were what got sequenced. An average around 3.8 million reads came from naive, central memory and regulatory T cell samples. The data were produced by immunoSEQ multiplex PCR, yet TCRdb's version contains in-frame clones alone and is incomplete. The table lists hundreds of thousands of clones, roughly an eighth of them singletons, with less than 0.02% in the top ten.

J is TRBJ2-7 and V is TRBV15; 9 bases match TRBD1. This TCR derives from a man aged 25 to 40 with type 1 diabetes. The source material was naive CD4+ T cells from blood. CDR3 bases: TGTGCCACCAGCAGAGGTGGGACAGGGTCCTACGAGCAGTACTTC. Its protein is CATSRGGTGSYEQYF.